This TCR beta chain came from a study of technical replicates of blood from a handful of donors. Germline values: CDR1 LNHDA, CDR2 SQIVND (reference sequence). Between the trimmed V and J ends, which lost 5 bases and 0 bases, there was a span of 7 bases. The CDR3 is 14 residues long. Data came from immunoSEQ multiplex PCR; TCRdb stores just in-frame clones and leaves some out. Seen here are nearly 80,000 clones, roughly 96% observed once, and the top ten hold roughly 0.34%. This clone has only one observation. This TCR derives from a human donor in good health. The sample consisted of T cells isolated from PBMCs. This chain connects TRBV19 to TRBJ1-4, with a possible D match to TRBD1 (5 bases). Here the CDR3 reads CASSGGATNEKLFF. The CDR3 DNA sequence: TGTGCCAGTAGTGGAGGGGCAACTAATGAAAAACTGTTTTTT.